The next 10 T cell receptor beta chains were all read from a single sample in a study of T cells after posttransplantation cyclophosphamide. Method: immunoSEQ multiplex PCR; TCRdb's copy keeps in-frame clones and lacks some. The sample presents fewer than 40,000 clones, none singletons. The sequenced sample consisted of PBMCs. The receptor source for this set is a woman under 40 in good health and a related stem cell transplant donor.

This clone was recorded at least ten times. The chain couples TRBV5-4 to TRBJ1-5; D is perhaps TRBD1 (6 bases). The V end was cut by 4 bases, the J end by 2 bases, with 10 bases between. The germline gives CDR1 SGHNT, CDR2 YYREEE (reference sequence). The CDR3 runs 14 residues. CDR3 coding DNA: TGTGCCAGCAGCATGGGGGGCGGCAATCAGCCCCAGCATTTT. This gives the protein CASSMGGGNQPQHF.

This clone was seen ten or more times. The gene calls are TRBV5-1 and TRBJ2-1, with no clear D. Germline V gene sequence: CDR1 SGHRS, CDR2 YFSETQ. V lost 5 bases and J 1 base, leaving 7 bases between the germline ends. The CDR3 is made up of 13 amino acids. In DNA, the CDR3 is TGCGCCAGCAGTCCCGGGTCCTACAATGAGCAGTTCTTC. Translating it yields CASSPGSYNEQFF.

This clone showed up just a few times. The gene calls are TRBV12-3 or TRBV12-4 and TRBJ2-1, with a weak D call TRBD2 (6 bases). The CDR3 is 14 amino acids. The V gene lost 7 bases and the J gene lost 5 bases, with 15 bases spanning the gap. The CDR3 bases are TGTGCCAGCACCGCGGGACTGACCGACAATGAGCAGTTCTTC. Translated, it gives CASTAGLTDNEQFF.

This clone was seen ten or more times. This chain connects TRBV11-2 to TRBJ1-4; 9 nucleotides align to TRBD1. This CDR3 has 16 amino acids. The V segment lost 4 bases and the J segment 7 bases; nucleotides outside the gene matches: 10. Germline V gene data show CDR1 as SGHAT and CDR2 as FQNNGV. The CDR3 DNA follows: TGTGCCAGCAGCTATCCGGGACAGGGCCCGGGTGAAAAACTGTTTTTT. Encoded protein: CASSYPGQGPGEKLFF.

This clone has a count of ten or more. This sequence joins TRBV4-1 and TRBJ2-3; either TRBD1 or TRBD2 may supply D (5 bases each). Deletions cut 3 bases from V and 3 bases from J, with 7 bases between. The germline gives CDR1 MGHRA, CDR2 YSYEKL. The CDR3 is made up of 13 amino acids. The DNA of the CDR3 is TGCGCCAGCAGCCAGAGGGGAACAGATACGCAGTATTTT. This gives the protein CASSQRGTDTQYF.

The chain uses TRBV2 and TRBJ1-2, with 8 bases aligning to TRBD1. Losses at the gene ends were 1 base for V and 5 bases for J; bases not matched to a gene: 6. The germline gives CDR1 SNHLY, CDR2 FYNNEI. The CDR3 is 15 amino acids. The CDR3 DNA reads as TGTGCCAGCAGTGAAGATTCAGGGGGCGCGTATGGCTACACCTTC. Translated, it gives CASSEDSGGAYGYTF.

In this sample, this clone turned up many times. V and J are TRBV27 and TRBJ1-1; TRBD1 aligns across 7 bases. CDR3 length: 14 residues. With 5 bases clipped from V and 1 base from J, the junction kept 4 bases outside the gene matches. Germline V gene lookup returns CDR1 MNHEY and CDR2 SMNVEV (reference sequence). The CDR3 reads CASSPRTGNTEAFF. CDR3 nucleotide sequence: TGTGCCAGCAGTCCGCGGACAGGGAACACTGAAGCTTTCTTT.

This clone was detected many times. This sequence joins TRBV27 and TRBJ2-1, with 8 bases matching TRBD1. With V trimmed by 8 bases and J by 6 bases, 6 bases remained unmatched. This CDR3 region has 13 residues. CDR1 and CDR2 from the germline V gene are MNHEY and SMNVEV (reference sequence). The CDR3 protein is CASGLGQGNEQFF. DNA for the CDR3: TGTGCCAGCGGCTTAGGACAGGGCAATGAGCAGTTCTTC.

Ten or more counts support this clone. The chain uses TRBV6-6 and TRBJ2-1, with 9 positions matching TRBD1. The CDR3 runs to 15 residues. Per germline, CDR1 MNHNY and CDR2 SVGAGI (reference sequence). The V gene end was trimmed by 0 bases and the J gene end by 7 bases; junction bases not matched to a gene: 4. DNA for the CDR3: TGTGCCAGCAGTTACTCCTGGACAGGGGAGAATGAGCAGTTCTTC. Amino acids: CASSYSWTGENEQFF.

The J gene is TRBJ1-2, the V gene TRBV7-8; TRBD1 is a possible D gene (6 bases). This CDR3 has 13 residues. The germline V and J ends were trimmed by 2 bases and 5 bases, with 9 bases remaining between them. Per the germline V gene, CDR1 is SGHVS and CDR2 is FQNEAQ. CDR3 DNA: TGTGCCAGCAGCTTACAGGACAGATATGGCTACACCTTC. Its protein product is CASSLQDRYGYTF.